This TCR beta chain was retrieved from a study of OX40 agonist ivuxolimab in advanced cancers. Study results and caveats: CD8+ T cells were the subset that, on average, had more expanded clones than CD4+.

Germline V lookup: CDR1 SGHKS, CDR2 YYEKEE (reference sequence). The CDR3 extends over 14 amino acids. V was shortened by 1 base and J by 5 bases, with 10 bases between the two germline ends. Measured with immunoSEQ multiplex PCR; TCRdb has only the in-frame clones, and not every one. The table lists under 70,000 clones, 65% to 85% of them singletons. This clone was observed once. Its antigen is unidentified. The source is an adult with an advanced solid tumor such as melanoma, head and neck, liver or kidney cancer. The chain combines TRBV5-5 with TRBJ1-5; TRBD1 is a possible D gene (6 bases). Sequencing used CD4+ or CD8+ T cells sorted from blood, obtained in a trial of the OX40 agonist ivuxolimab. This chain's CDR3 is CASSLSQGYQPQHF. The CDR3 nucleotides are TGTGCCAGCAGCTTGTCACAGGGATATCAGCCCCAGCATTTT.